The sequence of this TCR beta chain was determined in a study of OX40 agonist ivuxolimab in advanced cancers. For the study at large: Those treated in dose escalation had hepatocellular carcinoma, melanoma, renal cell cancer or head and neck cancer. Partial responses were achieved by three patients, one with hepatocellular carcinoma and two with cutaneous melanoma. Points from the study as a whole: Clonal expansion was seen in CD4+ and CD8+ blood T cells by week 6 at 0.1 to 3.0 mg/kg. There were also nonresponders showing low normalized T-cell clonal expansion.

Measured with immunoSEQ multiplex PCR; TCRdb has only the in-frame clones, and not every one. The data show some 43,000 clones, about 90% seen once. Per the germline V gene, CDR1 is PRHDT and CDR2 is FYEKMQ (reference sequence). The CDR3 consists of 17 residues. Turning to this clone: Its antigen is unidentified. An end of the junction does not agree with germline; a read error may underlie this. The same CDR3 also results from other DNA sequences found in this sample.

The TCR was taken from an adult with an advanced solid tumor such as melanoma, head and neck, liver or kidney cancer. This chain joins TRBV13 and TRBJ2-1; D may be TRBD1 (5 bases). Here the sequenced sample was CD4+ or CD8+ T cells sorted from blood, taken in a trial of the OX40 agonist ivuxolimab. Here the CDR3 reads CASSLGAAGINYNEQFF. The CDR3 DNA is TGTGCTAGCAGCTTAGGGGCCGCAGGCATCAACTACAATGAGCAGTTCTTC.